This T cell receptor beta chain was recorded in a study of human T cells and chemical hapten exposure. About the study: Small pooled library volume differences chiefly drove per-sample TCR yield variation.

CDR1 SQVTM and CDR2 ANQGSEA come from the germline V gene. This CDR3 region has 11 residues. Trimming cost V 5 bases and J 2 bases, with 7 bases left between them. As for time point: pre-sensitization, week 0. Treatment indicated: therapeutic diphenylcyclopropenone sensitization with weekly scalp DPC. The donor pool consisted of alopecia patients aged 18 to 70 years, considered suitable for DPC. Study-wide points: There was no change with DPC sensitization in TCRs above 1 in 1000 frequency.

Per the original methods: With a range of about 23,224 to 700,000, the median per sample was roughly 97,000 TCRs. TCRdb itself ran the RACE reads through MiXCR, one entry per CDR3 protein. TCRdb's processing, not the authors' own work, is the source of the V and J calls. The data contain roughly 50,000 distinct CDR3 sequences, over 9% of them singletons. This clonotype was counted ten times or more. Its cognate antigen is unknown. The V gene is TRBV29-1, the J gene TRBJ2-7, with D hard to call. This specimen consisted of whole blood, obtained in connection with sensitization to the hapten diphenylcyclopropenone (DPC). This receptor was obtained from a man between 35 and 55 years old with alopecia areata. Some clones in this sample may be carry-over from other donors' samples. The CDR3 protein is CSVLGTYEQYF. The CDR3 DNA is TGCAGCGTTCTAGGGACCTACGAGCAGTACTTC.